This T cell receptor beta chain came from a study of T cell responses to AZD1222 COVID-19 vaccine. About the study: Second-dose intervals near 4 or 12 weeks were combined. Regarding the study as a whole: None of the repertoires were sampled until the peak T cell response had passed. Clonal diversity was possibly underestimated, and the donors were mostly white British, with more females.

A word on this clone: The antigen remains undetermined.

Sequenced by immunoSEQ multiplex PCR; TCRdb stores in-frame clones only, minus some. The sample carries nearly 95,000 clones, roughly 90% recorded once. Germline V gene lookup returns CDR1 SGHAT and CDR2 FQDESV (reference sequence). V lost 3 bases to trimming and J lost 2 bases, with 11 bases between them. CDR3 length: 15 residues. Sequenced material: peripheral blood, taken on day 0 of AZD1222 vaccination. The chain recombines TRBV11-1 with TRBJ1-3, with unresolved D. The source of this sequence is an adult in good health. For the CDR3, the DNA is TGTGCCAGCAGCTTCATGGAGGCTCCTGGAAACACCATATATTTT. Protein sequence: CASSFMEAPGNTIYF.